This TCR beta chain appears in the sequencing data of a study of blood T cells in healthy people across ages. Study-wide results and limits: In these data, TCR beta diversity tracked strongly with naive T cell percentage.

A J-beta primer mix and a sample-barcoded 5' primer were used in a second PCR of roughly 7 to 12 cycles. Tags on each cDNA molecule came from a template-switch adaptor with 12 random nucleotides. TCRdb analysed the 5' RACE reads with MiXCR anew, one entry per CDR3 protein. Here the sample spans 700,000 to 1,000,000 distinct CDR3 sequences, approximately 48% being singletons. Trimming pared 3 bases from V and 1 base from J, leaving 10 bases between. Germline loops: CDR1 SGHDT, CDR2 YYEEEE. CDR3 size: 14 residues. About this clonotype itself: Antigen: not known.

Isolating PBMCs gave at least 6.5 million of these cells per sample. The sequence derives from a man in his sixties in good health. Material for sequencing was blood. The chain uses TRBV5-6 and TRBJ2-5; no clear D gene. The CDR3 region has the DNA TGTGCCAGCAGCTCGGTAGCCGGCCAAGAGACCCAGTACTTC. It codes for CASSSVAGQETQYF.